This T cell receptor beta chain was obtained from a study of T cell changes during pregnancy in multiple sclerosis. CDR1 is SNHLY and CDR2 is FYNNEI in the germline V gene. The ends lost 7 bases at V and 5 bases at J; junction bases unmatched: 7. The CDR3 runs to 14 residues. Sequencing used immunoSEQ multiplex PCR; TCRdb keeps in-frame clones, though not all of them. The table records around 88,000 clones, about 91% of them present only once. The receptor was isolated from a female donor in good health, enrolled as a control in a pregnancy study. The rearrangement joins TRBV2 to TRBJ2-2, with TRBD1 identical over 7 bases. Here the sequenced sample was peripheral blood, taken after pregnancy. The CDR3 spells CASKGARVTGELFF. The CDR3 coding sequence is TGTGCCAGCAAGGGGGCAAGGGTAACCGGGGAGCTGTTTTTT.